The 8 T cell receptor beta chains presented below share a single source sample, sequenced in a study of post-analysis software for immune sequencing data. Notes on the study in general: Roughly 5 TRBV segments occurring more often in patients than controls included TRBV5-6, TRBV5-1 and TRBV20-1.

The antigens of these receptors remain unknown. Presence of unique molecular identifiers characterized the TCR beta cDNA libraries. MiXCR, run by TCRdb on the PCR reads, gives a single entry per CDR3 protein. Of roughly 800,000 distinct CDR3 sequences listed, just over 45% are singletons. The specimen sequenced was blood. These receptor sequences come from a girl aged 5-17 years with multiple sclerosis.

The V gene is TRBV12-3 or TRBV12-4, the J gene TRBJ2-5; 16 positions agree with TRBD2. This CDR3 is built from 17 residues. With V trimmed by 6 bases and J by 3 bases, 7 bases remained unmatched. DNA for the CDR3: TGTGCCAGCAGCACCGGGACTAGCGGGAGGGAAAAAGAGACCCAGTACTTC. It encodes CASSTGTSGREKETQYF.

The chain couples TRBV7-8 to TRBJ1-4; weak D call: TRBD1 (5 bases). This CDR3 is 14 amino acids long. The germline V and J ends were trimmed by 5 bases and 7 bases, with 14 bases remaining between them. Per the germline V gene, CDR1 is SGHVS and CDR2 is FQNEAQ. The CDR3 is CASSELPRGEKLFF. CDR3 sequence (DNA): TGTGCCAGCAGCGAACTCCCTAGGGGTGAAAAACTGTTTTTT.

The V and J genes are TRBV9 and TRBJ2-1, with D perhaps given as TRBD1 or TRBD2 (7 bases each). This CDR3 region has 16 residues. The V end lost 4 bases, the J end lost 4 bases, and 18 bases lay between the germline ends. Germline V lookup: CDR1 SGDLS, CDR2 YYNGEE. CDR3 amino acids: CASSTRGAGEYNEQFF. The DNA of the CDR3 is TGTGCCAGCAGCACCAGGGGGGCGGGAGAATACAATGAGCAGTTCTTC.

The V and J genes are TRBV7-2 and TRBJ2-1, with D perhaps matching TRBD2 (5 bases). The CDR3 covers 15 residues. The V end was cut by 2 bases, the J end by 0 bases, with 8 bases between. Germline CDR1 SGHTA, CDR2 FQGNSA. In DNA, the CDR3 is TGTGCCAGCAGCTTACAGGACTCCTCCTACAATGAGCAGTTCTTC. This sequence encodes CASSLQDSSYNEQFF.

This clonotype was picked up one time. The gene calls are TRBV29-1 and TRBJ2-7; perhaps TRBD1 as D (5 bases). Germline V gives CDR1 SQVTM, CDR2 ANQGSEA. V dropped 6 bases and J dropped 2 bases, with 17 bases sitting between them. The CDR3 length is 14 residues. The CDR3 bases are TGCAGCGTCGGATGGGAACGACAGCCCTACGAGCAGTACTTC. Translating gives CSVGWERQPYEQYF.

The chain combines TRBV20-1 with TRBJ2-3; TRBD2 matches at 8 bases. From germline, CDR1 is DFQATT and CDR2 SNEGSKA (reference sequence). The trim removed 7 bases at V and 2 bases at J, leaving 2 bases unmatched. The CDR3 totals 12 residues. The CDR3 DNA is TGCAGTGTAGCGGGGCACACAGATACGCAGTATTTT. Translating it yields CSVAGHTDTQYF.

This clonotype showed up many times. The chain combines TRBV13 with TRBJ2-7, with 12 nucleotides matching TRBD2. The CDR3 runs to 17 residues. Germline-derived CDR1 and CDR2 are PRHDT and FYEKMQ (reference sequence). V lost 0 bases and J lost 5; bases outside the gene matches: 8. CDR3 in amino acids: CASSLGPTSGRSHEQYF. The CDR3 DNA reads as TGTGCCAGCAGCTTAGGGCCCACTAGCGGGAGGAGCCACGAGCAGTACTTC. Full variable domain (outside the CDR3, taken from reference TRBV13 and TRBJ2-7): AAGVIQSPRHLIKEKRETATLKCYPIPRHDTVYWYQQGPGQDPQFLISFYEKMQSDKGSIPDRFSAQQFSDYHSELNMSSLELGDSALYFCASSLGPTSGRSHEQYFGPGTRLTVT.

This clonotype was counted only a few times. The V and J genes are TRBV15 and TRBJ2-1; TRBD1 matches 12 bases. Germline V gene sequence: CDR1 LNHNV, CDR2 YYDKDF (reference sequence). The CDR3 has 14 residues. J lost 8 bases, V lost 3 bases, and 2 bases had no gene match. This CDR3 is CATSRGQGAHEQFF. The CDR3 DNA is TGTGCCACCAGCAGGGGACAGGGGGCTCATGAGCAGTTCTTC.